Here is one T cell receptor beta chain with its context. In the study's own analysis: Estimation of nucleated cell counts was performed using reference gene primer amplification. Assay used: immunoSEQ multiplex PCR; TCRdb lists only in-frame clones, some missing. V, J and clone size derive from that table, while D and trimming were established from the DNA sequence. The sample shows roughly 360,000 clones, roughly 77% of them seen only once. These data come from a study of blood T cell repertoires in COVID-19. Study-wide context: Researchers got acute and convalescent COVID-19 samples from the United States, Italy and Spain. Sources were T cells, B-cell-depleted T cells, or PBMCs; the material itself was cDNA or gDNA.

V lost 2 bases and J lost 4; bases outside the gene matches: 3. Per germline, CDR1 MNHNY and CDR2 SVGAGI (reference sequence). CDR3 length: 14 residues. The material sequenced was peripheral blood. The V gene is TRBV6-6, the J gene TRBJ1-1; TRBD1 aligns across 8 bases. The sequence was collected from a human donor with acute or convalescent COVID-19. The donor label of this sample is uncertain. The CDR3 here is CASSYTQGATEAFF. The CDR3 DNA reads as TGTGCCAGCAGTTACACCCAGGGGGCCACTGAAGCTTTCTTT.